The 15 T cell receptor beta chains below were found in one sample sequenced in a study of OX40 agonist ivuxolimab in advanced cancers. Receptors were amplified or captured by the immunoSEQ multiplex PCR assay. The source is immuneACCESS, and TCRdb retained only in-frame sequences with V and J called. Part of the clones is not carried over; for the studies checked, unresolved V genes explain less than half of this, and the remainder is unexplained. This sample comprises approximately 90,000 clones, roughly 89% of them detected only once. The ten top clones hold about 8.7% of the sample. The sequences come from CD4+ or CD8+ T cells sorted from blood, collected in a trial of the OX40 agonist ivuxolimab. These receptors were collected from an adult with an advanced solid tumor such as melanoma, head and neck, liver or kidney cancer.

Only one count was recorded for this clone. The chain recombines TRBV29-1 with TRBJ2-1; TRBD1 aligns across 12 bases. Germline CDR1 and CDR2: SQVTM and ANQGSEA. The CDR3 loop spans 18 amino acids. The CDR3 DNA follows: TGCACCACGGTGGACGGGACAGGGGGCAGGAAGCGGATCAATGAGCAGTTCTTC. Protein sequence: CTTVDGTGGRKRINEQFF.

This clone has a handful of counts. The CDR3 region has the DNA TGTGCCAGCACCTCCCTGGGGGATGGCTACACCTTC. It is translated as CASTSLGDGYTF. V and J are TRBV7-9 and TRBJ1-2, with D perhaps matching TRBD1 (5 bases). CDR1 is SEHNR, CDR2 FQNEAQ, per germline (reference sequence). V lost 7 bases and J lost 6, with 12 bases in between. The CDR3 runs 12 residues.

The chain has TRBV28 and TRBJ2-7; no definite D call. Trimming removed 7 bases from V and 2 bases from J, with 15 bases in between. The germline gives CDR1 MDHEN, CDR2 SYDVKM. This CDR3 has 14 amino acids. The CDR3 nucleotides read TGTGCCAGCACCACCCTCGTCATGCCCTACGAGCAGTACTTC. Protein sequence: CASTTLVMPYEQYF. The variable domain in full, with the rest retrieved from reference TRBV28 and TRBJ2-7, is DVKVTQSSRYLVKRTGEKVFLECVQDMDHENMFWYRQDPGLGLRLIYFSYDVKMKEKGDIPEGYSVSREKKERFSLILESASTNQTSMYLCASTTLVMPYEQYFGPGTRLTVT.

The chain combines TRBV6-6 with TRBJ1-1, with 7 bases that match TRBD1. Trimming took 0 bases from V and 7 from J; bases not matched to a gene: 8. There are 15 residues in the CDR3. The germline V gene has CDR1 MNHNY and CDR2 SVGAGI (reference sequence). The CDR3 sequence: CASSYSGTAYYEAFF. The CDR3 DNA reads TGTGCCAGCAGTTACTCAGGGACAGCTTATTATGAAGCTTTCTTT.

This clone was counted a single time. The chain employs TRBV19 and TRBJ1-1; no reliable D call. Germline V CDR1 and CDR2: LNHDA, SQIVND (reference sequence). The V end was cut by 3 bases, the J end by 3 bases, with 8 bases between. The CDR3 runs to 13 residues. The CDR3 is CASSIWVDTEAFF. CDR3 DNA: TGTGCCAGTAGTATCTGGGTGGACACTGAAGCTTTCTTT.

J is TRBJ2-7 and V is TRBV7-9; D not certain. This CDR3 contains 13 residues. The V end was cut by 6 bases, the J end by 2 bases, with 11 bases between. Germline V gene lookup returns CDR1 SEHNR and CDR2 FQNEAQ (reference sequence). CDR3 sequence (DNA): TGTGCCAGCAGGGACCACGATACCTACGAGCAGTACTTC. Protein product: CASRDHDTYEQYF.

The chain uses TRBV10-3 and TRBJ1-2; 7 bases agree with TRBD1. Germline V gives CDR1 ENHRY, CDR2 SYGVKD. V was pared by 6 bases and J by 3 bases, with 7 bases of the junction left unmatched. This CDR3 comprises 14 residues. CDR3 amino acids: CAIREGTEYYGYTF. The CDR3 coding sequence is TGTGCCATCAGAGAAGGGACAGAGTACTATGGCTACACCTTC.

The chain joins TRBV27 to TRBJ2-7; TRBD2 might be the D (6 bases). Germline V lookup: CDR1 MNHEY, CDR2 SMNVEV (reference sequence). Trimming left V 2 bases short and J 4 bases short, with 12 bases between. CDR3 length: 14 residues. The DNA for the CDR3 is TGTGCCAGCAGTTTAATCGGGAGTTCGTACGAGCAGTACTTC. This encodes CASSLIGSSYEQYF.

The chain joins TRBV15 to TRBJ2-2; 11 nucleotides agree with TRBD2. The CDR3 length is 16 residues. CDR1 LNHNV and CDR2 YYDKDF come from the germline V gene (reference sequence). V lost 0 bases and J lost 4; bases outside the gene matches: 1. CDR3 DNA: TGTGCCACCAGCAGAGAGACTAGCGGGATCACCGGGGAGCTGTTTTTT. This gives the protein CATSRETSGITGELFF.

The chain employs TRBV19 and TRBJ2-2; TRBD1 matches at 11 bases. The germline V gene has CDR1 LNHDA and CDR2 SQIVND (reference sequence). The J segment lost 5 bases and the V segment lost 7 bases, leaving 6 bases of the junction unmatched. CDR3 size: 15 residues. This chain's CDR3 is CASKDRGQGTGELFF. DNA for the CDR3: TGTGCCAGTAAGGACAGGGGGCAGGGGACCGGGGAGCTGTTTTTT.

CDR3 sequence: CASSATSGITEQFF. CDR3 coding DNA: TGTGCCAGCAGCGCGACTAGCGGGATTACTGAGCAGTTCTTC. The V gene is TRBV9, the J gene TRBJ2-1, with 11 bases aligning to TRBD2. The V and J ends lost 3 bases and 9 bases, in that order; junction bases with no gene match: 5. In germline, CDR1 is SGDLS, CDR2 YYNGEE. The CDR3 length is 14 residues.

The chain joins TRBV30 to TRBJ2-5; tentatively, D is TRBD1 (6 bases). V was trimmed by 5 bases and J by 7 bases, leaving 17 bases between them. CDR1 and CDR2 (germline): GTSNPN, SVGIG (reference sequence). The CDR3 contains 13 residues. CDR3: CAWGAGAGGTQYF. The CDR3, as DNA: TGTGCCTGGGGCGCAGGGGCGGGTGGGACCCAGTACTTC.

The J gene is TRBJ2-7, the V gene TRBV25-1, with TRBD1 identical over 8 bases. CDR1 is MGHDK and CDR2 is SYGVNS in the germline V gene. The CDR3 contains 12 residues. The trim removed 5 bases at V and 6 bases at J, leaving 3 bases unmatched. The CDR3, as DNA: TGTGCCAGCAGTCCGGACAGGGCCGAGCAGTACTTC. This sequence encodes CASSPDRAEQYF.

The V call is TRBV5-1, the J call TRBJ2-3; 9 nucleotides line up with TRBD2. The CDR3 is made up of 15 amino acids. The germline CDR1 and CDR2 sequences are SGHRS and YFSETQ. Trimming removed 4 bases from V and 0 bases from J; junction bases left unmatched: 3. The CDR3: CASSGGRASTDTQYF. CDR3 coding DNA: TGCGCCAGCAGCGGCGGGAGGGCTAGCACAGATACGCAGTATTTT.

The chain has TRBV7-8 and TRBJ2-5; D is perhaps TRBD1 (6 bases). The DNA end is a closer match to TRBJ2-7, so the J assignment may be wrong. The CDR3 totals 14 residues. Germline-derived CDR1 and CDR2 are SGHVS and FQNEAQ. The CDR3 DNA sequence: TGTGCCAGCAGCTTAGCGGGGACACCCTACGAGCAGTACTTC. Protein: CASSLAGTPYEQYF.